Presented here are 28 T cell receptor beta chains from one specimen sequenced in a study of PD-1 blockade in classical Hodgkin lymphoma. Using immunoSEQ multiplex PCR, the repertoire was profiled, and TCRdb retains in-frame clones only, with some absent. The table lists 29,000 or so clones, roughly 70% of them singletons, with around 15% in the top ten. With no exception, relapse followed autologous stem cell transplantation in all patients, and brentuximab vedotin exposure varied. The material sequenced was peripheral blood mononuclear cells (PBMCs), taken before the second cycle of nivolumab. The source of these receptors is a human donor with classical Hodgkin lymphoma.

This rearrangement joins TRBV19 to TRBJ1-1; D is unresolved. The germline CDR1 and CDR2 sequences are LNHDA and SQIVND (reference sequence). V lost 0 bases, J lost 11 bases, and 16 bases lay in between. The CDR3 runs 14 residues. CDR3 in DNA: TGTGCCAGTAGTATAGATCGGCAAATCGGAAGGGCTTTCTTT. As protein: CASSIDRQIGRAFF.

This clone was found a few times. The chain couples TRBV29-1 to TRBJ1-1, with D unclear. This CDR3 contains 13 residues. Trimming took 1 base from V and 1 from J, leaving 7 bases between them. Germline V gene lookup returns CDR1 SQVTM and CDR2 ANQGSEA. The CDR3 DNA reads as TGCAGCGTTGAAGCCAGGAAGAACACTGAAGCTTTCTTT. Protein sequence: CSVEARKNTEAFF. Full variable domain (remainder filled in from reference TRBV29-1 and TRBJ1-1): SAVISQKPSRDICQRGTSLTIQCQVDSQVTMMFWYRQQPGQSLTLIATANQGSEATYESGFVIDKFPISRPNLTFSTLTVSNMSPEDSSIYLCSVEARKNTEAFFGQGTRLTVV.

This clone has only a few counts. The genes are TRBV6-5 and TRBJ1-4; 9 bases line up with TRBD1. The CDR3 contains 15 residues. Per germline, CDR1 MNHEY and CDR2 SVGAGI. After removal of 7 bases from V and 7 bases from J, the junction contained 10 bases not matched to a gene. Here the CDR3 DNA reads TGTGCCAGCATGTCCTATGGGACAGGGAGTGAAAAACTGTTTTTT. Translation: CASMSYGTGSEKLFF.

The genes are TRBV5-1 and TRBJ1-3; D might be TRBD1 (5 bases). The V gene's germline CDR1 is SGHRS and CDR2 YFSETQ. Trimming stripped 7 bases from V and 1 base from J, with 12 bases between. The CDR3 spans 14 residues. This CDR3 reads CASRRTTSGNTIYF. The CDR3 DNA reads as TGCGCCAGCCGGCGGACAACTTCTGGAAACACCATATATTTT.

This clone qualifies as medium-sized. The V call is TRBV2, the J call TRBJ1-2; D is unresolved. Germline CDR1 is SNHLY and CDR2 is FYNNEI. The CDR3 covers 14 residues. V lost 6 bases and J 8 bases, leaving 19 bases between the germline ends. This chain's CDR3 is CASSPTRGEIGYTF. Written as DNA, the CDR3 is TGTGCCAGCAGCCCAACGAGAGGCGAGATAGGCTACACCTTC.

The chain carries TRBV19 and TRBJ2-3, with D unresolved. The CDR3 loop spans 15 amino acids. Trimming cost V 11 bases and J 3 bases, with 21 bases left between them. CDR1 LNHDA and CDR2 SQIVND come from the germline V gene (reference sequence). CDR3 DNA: TGTGCCTCAAAACCGGCAGGCCTTCAAACAGATACGCAGTATTTT. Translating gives CASKPAGLQTDTQYF.

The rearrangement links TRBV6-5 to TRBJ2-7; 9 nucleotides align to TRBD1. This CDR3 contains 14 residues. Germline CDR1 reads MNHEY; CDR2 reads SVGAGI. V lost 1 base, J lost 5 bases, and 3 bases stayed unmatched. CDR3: CASSYLGQGHEQYF. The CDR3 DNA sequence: TGTGCCAGCAGTTACTTGGGACAGGGCCACGAGCAGTACTTC.

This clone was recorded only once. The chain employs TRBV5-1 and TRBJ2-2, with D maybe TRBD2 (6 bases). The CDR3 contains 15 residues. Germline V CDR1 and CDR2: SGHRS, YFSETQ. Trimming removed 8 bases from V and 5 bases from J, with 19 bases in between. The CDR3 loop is CASYSGTLTTGELFF. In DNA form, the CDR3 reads TGCGCCAGTTACTCCGGGACTCTCACGACCGGGGAGCTGTTTTTT.

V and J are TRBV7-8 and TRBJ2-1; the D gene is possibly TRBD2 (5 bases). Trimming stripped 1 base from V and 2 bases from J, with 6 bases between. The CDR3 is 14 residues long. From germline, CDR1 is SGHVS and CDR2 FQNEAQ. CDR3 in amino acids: CASSLDGTYNEQFF. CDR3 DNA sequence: TGTGCCAGCAGCTTAGACGGGACCTACAATGAGCAGTTCTTC.

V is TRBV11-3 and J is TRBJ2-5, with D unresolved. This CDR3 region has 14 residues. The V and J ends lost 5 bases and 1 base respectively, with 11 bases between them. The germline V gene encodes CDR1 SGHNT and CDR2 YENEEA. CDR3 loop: CASSPGWTQETQYF. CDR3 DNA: TGTGCCAGCAGCCCCGGGTGGACCCAAGAGACCCAGTACTTC.

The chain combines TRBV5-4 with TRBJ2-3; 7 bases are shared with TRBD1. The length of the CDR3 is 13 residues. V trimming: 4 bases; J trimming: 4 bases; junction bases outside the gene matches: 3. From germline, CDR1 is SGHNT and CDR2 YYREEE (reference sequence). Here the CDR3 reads CASSKGAPDTQYF. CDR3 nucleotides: TGTGCCAGCAGCAAGGGGGCTCCAGATACGCAGTATTTT.

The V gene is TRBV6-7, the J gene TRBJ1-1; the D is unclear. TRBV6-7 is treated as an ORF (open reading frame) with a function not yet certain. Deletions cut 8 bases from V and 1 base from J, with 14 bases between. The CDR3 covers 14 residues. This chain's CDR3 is CASYRGVRNTEAFF. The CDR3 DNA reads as TGTGCCAGCTACCGAGGAGTTAGGAACACTGAAGCTTTCTTT.

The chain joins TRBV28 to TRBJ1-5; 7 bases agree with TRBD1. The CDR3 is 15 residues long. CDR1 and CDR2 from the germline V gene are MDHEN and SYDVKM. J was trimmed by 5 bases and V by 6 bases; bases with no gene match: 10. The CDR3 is CASSSGGQHYQPQHF. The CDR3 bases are TGTGCCAGCAGCTCGGGGGGACAGCACTATCAGCCCCAGCATTTT.

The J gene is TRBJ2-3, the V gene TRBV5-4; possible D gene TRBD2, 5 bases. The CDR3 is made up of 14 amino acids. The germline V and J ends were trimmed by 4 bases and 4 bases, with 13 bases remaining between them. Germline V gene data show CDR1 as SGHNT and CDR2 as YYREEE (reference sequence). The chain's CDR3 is CASSPDGGADTQYF. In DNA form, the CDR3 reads TGTGCCAGCAGCCCGGACGGAGGCGCAGATACGCAGTATTTT. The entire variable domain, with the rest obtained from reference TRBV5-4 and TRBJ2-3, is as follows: ETGVTQSPTHLIKTRGQQVTLRCSSQSGHNTVSWYQQALGQGPQFIFQYYREEENGRGNFPPRFSGLQFPNYSSELNVNALELDDSALYLCASSPDGGADTQYFGPGTRLTVL.

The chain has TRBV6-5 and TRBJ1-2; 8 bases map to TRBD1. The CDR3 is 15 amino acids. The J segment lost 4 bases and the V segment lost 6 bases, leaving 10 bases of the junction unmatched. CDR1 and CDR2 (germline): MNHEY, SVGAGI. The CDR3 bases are TGTGCCAGCAGCGGGCAATCGACAGGGGCCTATGGCTACACCTTC. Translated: CASSGQSTGAYGYTF.

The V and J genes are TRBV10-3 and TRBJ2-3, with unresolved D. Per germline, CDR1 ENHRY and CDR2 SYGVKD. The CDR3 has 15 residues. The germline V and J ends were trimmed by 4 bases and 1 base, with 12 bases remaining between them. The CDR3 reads CAISGSARGTDTQYF. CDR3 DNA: TGTGCCATCAGTGGGTCGGCGAGAGGCACAGATACGCAGTATTTT.

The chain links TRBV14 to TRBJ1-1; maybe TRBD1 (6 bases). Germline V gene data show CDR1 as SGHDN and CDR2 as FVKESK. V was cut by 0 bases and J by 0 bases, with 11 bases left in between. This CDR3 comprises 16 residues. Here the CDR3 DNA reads TGTGCCAGCAGCCAAGATCGCCCAGGGGTGAACACTGAAGCTTTCTTT. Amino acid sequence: CASSQDRPGVNTEAFF.

The CDR3 coding sequence is TGTGCCAGCAGTATGAAACAGGGGGGTGAAAAACTGTTTTTT. Translation: CASSMKQGGEKLFF. The rearrangement uses TRBV27 and TRBJ1-4; 8 bases agree with TRBD1. The V gene's germline CDR1 is MNHEY and CDR2 SMNVEV (reference sequence). V was clipped by 5 bases and J by 7 bases; unmatched bases: 6. The length of the CDR3 is 14 residues.

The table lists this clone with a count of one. CDR3 nucleotide sequence: TGTGCCAGCAGCTTAGGGGGTCCGTTCGGGGAGCTGTTTTTT. As protein: CASSLGGPFGELFF. The chain combines TRBV7-2 with TRBJ2-2, with D unresolved. This CDR3 has 14 residues. V was cut by 1 base and J by 7 bases, with 10 bases left in between. Germline assignment: CDR1 SGHTA and CDR2 FQGNSA.

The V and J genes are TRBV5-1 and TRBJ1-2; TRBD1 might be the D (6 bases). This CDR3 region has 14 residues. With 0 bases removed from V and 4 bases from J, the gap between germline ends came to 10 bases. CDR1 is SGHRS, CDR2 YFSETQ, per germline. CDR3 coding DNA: TGCGCCAGCAGCTTGGTGGGGGGCGGCTATGGCTACACCTTC. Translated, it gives CASSLVGGGYGYTF.

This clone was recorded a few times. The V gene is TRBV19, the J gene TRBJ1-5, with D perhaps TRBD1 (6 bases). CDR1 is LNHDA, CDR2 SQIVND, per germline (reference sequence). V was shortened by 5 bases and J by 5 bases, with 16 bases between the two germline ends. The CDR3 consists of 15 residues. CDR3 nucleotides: TGTGCCAGTAGTCCGGGACATAGGACTGATCAGCCCCAGCATTTT. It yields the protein CASSPGHRTDQPQHF.

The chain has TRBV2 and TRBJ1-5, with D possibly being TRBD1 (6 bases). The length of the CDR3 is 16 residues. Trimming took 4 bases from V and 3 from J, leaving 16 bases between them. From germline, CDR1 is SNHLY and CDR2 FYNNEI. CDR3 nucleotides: TGTGCCAGCAGTGGATCTGGACAGCGAGACAATCAGCCCCAGCATTTT. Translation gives CASSGSGQRDNQPQHF. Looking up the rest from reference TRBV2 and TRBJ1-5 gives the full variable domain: EPEVTQTPSHQVTQMGQEVILRCVPISNHLYFYWYRQILGQKVEFLVSFYNNEISEKSEIFDDQFSVERPDGSNFTLKIRSTKLEDSAMYFCASSGSGQRDNQPQHFGDGTRLSIL.

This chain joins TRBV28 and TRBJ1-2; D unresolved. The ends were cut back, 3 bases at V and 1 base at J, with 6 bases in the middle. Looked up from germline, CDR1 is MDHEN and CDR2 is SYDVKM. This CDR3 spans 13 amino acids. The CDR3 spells CASSLADNYGYTF. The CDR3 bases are TGTGCCAGCAGTTTGGCGGATAACTATGGCTACACCTTC.

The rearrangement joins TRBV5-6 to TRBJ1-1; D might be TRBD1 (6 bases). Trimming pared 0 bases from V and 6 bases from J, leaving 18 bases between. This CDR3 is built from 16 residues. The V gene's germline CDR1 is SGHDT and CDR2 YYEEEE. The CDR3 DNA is TGTGCCAGCAGCTTGGCCAATCGGGGGCCGAGGGCTGAAGCTTTCTTT. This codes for CASSLANRGPRAEAFF.

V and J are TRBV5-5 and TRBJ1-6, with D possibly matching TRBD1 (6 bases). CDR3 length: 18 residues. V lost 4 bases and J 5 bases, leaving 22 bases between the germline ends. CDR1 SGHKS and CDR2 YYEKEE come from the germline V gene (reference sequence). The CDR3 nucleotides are TGTGCCAGCAGCCGACGCCGGGACACATATCAGGATAATTCACCCCTCCACTTT. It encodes CASSRRRDTYQDNSPLHF.

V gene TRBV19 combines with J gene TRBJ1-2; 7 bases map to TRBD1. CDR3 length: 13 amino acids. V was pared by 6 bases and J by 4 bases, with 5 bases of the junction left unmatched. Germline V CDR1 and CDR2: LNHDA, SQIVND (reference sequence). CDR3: CASSQGGRYGYTF. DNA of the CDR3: TGTGCCAGTAGCCAGGGGGGTCGCTATGGCTACACCTTC.

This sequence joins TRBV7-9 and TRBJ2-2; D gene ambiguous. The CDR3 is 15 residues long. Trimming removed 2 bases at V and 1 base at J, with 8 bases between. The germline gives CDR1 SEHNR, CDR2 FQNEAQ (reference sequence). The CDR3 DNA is TGTGCCAGCAGCTTATGGCAGGAGAACACCGGGGAGCTGTTTTTT. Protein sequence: CASSLWQENTGELFF.

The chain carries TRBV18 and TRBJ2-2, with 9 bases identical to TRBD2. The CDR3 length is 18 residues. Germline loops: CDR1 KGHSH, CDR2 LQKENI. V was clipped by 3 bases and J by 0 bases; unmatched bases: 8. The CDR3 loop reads CASSPLVAGATNTGELFF. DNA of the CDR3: TGTGCCAGCTCACCCTTGGTAGCGGGGGCGACGAACACCGGGGAGCTGTTTTTT. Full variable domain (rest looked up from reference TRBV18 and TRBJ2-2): NAGVMQNPRHLVRRRGQEARLRCSPMKGHSHVYWYRQLPEEGLKFMVYLQKENIIDESGMPKERFSAEFPKEGPSILRIQQVVRGDSAAYFCASSPLVAGATNTGELFFGEGSRLTVL.